This T cell receptor beta chain derives from a study of T-cell memory formation after mild COVID-19. Study information: Most TCR clusters belonged to a single donor. Study-level points and caveats: Day 15 to 85 contractors were CD4/CD8 balanced; later expanders leaned CD4+. CD8+ contracting clones occupied EMRA, while CD4+ ones occupied mainly CM and EM.

TCRdb re-analysed the 5' RACE reads in MiXCR, keeping a single row per CDR3 protein. There are about 500,000 distinct CDR3 sequences in the sample; roughly 21% occur only once, and roughly an eighth lies in the top ten. This clonotype was observed at least ten times. No antigen is known for it. CDR1 is SEHNR, CDR2 FQNEAQ, per germline (reference sequence). The CDR3 is 16 residues long. V trimming: 6 bases; J trimming: 7 bases; junction bases outside the gene matches: 12. Material: PBMCs or a T cell subset sorted from them (not recorded which). This chain connects TRBV7-9 to TRBJ2-1, with 10 bases aligning to TRBD2. The sequence was obtained from an adult woman who had mild COVID-19 (a few samples of this study predate the infection). Cell type and time point are not known. The CDR3: CASSPARASGSNEQFF. The CDR3 DNA sequence: TGTGCCAGCAGTCCCGCTAGGGCTAGCGGGAGTAATGAGCAGTTCTTC.